This T cell receptor beta chain was documented in a study of T cells in localized non-small cell lung cancer. Regarding the study as a whole: Turning up in adjacent lung were a median approximately 60 of the top 100 tumor clones. A raised T cell density in blood coincided with lengthier overall survival. Since sequencing was restricted to only one region of the tumor, intratumor heterogeneity remains a possibility. Uninvolved adjacent lung had higher T cell clonality than tumor and all other tissues.

About this clone itself: Antigen unknown.

Produced via immunoSEQ multiplex PCR; TCRdb's table is partial and in-frame only. This sample has roughly 72,000 clones; 80% occur once, and the top ten carry approximately 9.7%. From germline, CDR1 is SGHRS and CDR2 YFSETQ. Trimming pared 5 bases from V and 5 bases from J, leaving 10 bases between. The CDR3 loop spans 12 amino acids. Source: peripheral blood, taken before any cancer treatment. The chain links TRBV5-1 to TRBJ1-1; a possible D gene is TRBD1 (5 bases). This receptor was taken from a female donor over 55 with stage I lung adenocarcinoma. The CDR3 protein is CASSFGATEAFF. The CDR3 nucleotides read TGCGCCAGCAGTTTTGGGGCGACTGAAGCTTTCTTT. Together with reference TRBV5-1 and TRBJ1-1, the CDR3 gives the full variable domain: KAGVTQTPRYLIKTRGQQVTLSCSPISGHRSVSWYQQTPGQGLQFLFEYFSETQRNKGNFPGRFSGRQFSNSRSEMNVSTLELGDSALYLCASSFGATEAFFGQGTRLTVV.